Below, 21 T cell receptor beta chains from the same sample are listed, as sequenced in a study of T cell clonality in common variable immunodeficiency. TCRdb's copy holds only in-frame clones and misses some; the assay was immunoSEQ multiplex PCR. The sample yields roughly 55,000 clones, without any singletons. The sample comprised peripheral blood mononuclear cells. The receptors stem from a person aged 18-69 years in good health.

In this sample, this clone turned up many times. The read halts 3 residues ahead of the CDR3 end, with the missing end drawn from the germline J gene. V and J are TRBV7-7 and TRBJ2-1, with TRBD2 matching 9 bases. Germline-derived CDR1 and CDR2 are SSHAT and FNYEAQ (reference sequence). There are 15 residues in the CDR3. Unmatched junction bases numbered 8, after V lost 5 bases and J lost 6 bases. This CDR3 is CASSPGTSNFNEQFF. CDR3 DNA (partial): TGTGCCAGCAGCCCCGGGACTAGCAATTTCAATGAG. Variable domain in full (rest from reference TRBV7-7 and TRBJ2-1): GAGVSQSPRYKVTKRGQDVTLRCDPISSHATLYWYQQALGQGPEFLTYFNYEAQPDKSGLPSDRFSAERPEGSISTLTIQRTEQRDSAMYRCASSPGTSNFNEQFFGPGTRLTVL.

This clone was seen at least ten times. Coverage ceases 3 residues before the CDR3 finishes, and the germline J gene fills in the end. V and J are TRBV20-1 and TRBJ1-1, with D maybe TRBD1 (5 bases). CDR3 size: 12 residues. Germline CDR1 and CDR2: DFQATT and SNEGSKA (reference sequence). V gave up 6 bases and J gave up 1 base, with 9 bases separating them. This chain's CDR3 is CSAMGGNTEAFF. CDR3 DNA (partial): TGCAGTGCCATGGGGGGGAACACTGAA.

This clone was found many times. The read is 3 residues too short to cover the CDR3 end, so that end is filled in from the germline J gene. V gene TRBV28 combines with J gene TRBJ2-7; D remains ambiguous. V lost 5 bases to trimming and J lost 5 bases, with 10 bases between them. Germline V gene lookup returns CDR1 MDHEN and CDR2 SYDVKM. The CDR3 contains 12 residues. The CDR3 reads CASSPFRDEQYF. The CDR3 DNA, read in part, is TGTGCCAGCAGTCCCTTTCGGGACGAG.

This clone was counted ten times or more. The covered CDR3 bases are TGTGCCAGCAGGAACGACAGACTGAACACTGAA. This encodes CASRNDRLNTE. The whole CDR3 protein reads CASRNDRLNTEAFF. The chain has TRBV6-2 or TRBV6-3 and TRBJ1-1; TRBD1 might be the D (5 bases). Coverage ceases 3 residues before the CDR3 finishes, and the germline J gene fills in the end. V dropped 6 bases and J dropped 0 bases, with 11 bases sitting between them. Germline V gene data show CDR1 as MNHEY and CDR2 as SVGEGT. The CDR3 extends over 14 amino acids.

This clone has at least ten counts. The read comes to an end 3 residues before the CDR3 does, leaving the germline J gene to fill in the end. The chain employs TRBV18 and TRBJ2-3, with 13 bases fitting TRBD2. In germline, CDR1 is KGHSH, CDR2 LQKENI. V lost 3 bases, J lost 4 bases, and 10 bases stayed unmatched. This CDR3 is 18 amino acids long. The CDR3 is CASSPGLAGVDIADTQYF. The CDR3 DNA, read in part, is TGTGCCAGCTCACCCGGACTAGCGGGAGTCGATATCGCAGATACG.

The table lists this clone with many counts. Read data end 3 residues before the CDR3 end; the end is taken from the germline J gene. The chain has TRBV18 and TRBJ2-2; 9 nucleotides agree with TRBD2. Germline CDR1 reads KGHSH; CDR2 reads LQKENI. The CDR3 is 15 amino acids. V dropped 3 bases and J dropped 5; count of bases not matched to a gene: 4. The covered CDR3 bases are TGTGCCAGCTCACCTCGACTAGCGGCTACCGGGGAG. Translating gives CASSPRLAATGE. The full CDR3 reads CASSPRLAATGELFF.

There are many counts of this clone. The CDR3 end lies 3 residues beyond the end of the read and is filled in from the germline J gene. This chain links TRBV9 with TRBJ2-5; possible D gene TRBD1, 6 bases. V was pared by 2 bases and J by 5 bases, with 16 bases between. CDR3 length: 15 residues. Germline V lookup: CDR1 SGDLS, CDR2 YYNGEE. The DNA read from the CDR3 is TGTGCCAGCAGCGTTATACAGGGATCGTGGGAGACC. It encodes CASSVIQGSWET. The full-length CDR3 reads as CASSVIQGSWETQYF.

This clone was counted between two and nine times. The read gets to within 3 residues of the CDR3 end, and the germline J gene fills in the rest. The V call is TRBV19, the J call TRBJ2-7; a possible D gene is TRBD2 (7 bases). CDR3 length: 15 residues. Trimming pared 6 bases from V and 6 bases from J, leaving 21 bases between. Germline values: CDR1 LNHDA, CDR2 SQIVND (reference sequence). The CDR3 spells CASRAGAGEIREQYF. The covered CDR3 bases are TGTGCCAGTAGGGCGGGGGCGGGAGAGATCCGCGAG.

This clone was found many times. The CDR3 end is not reached by the read, which stops 3 residues before it; the germline J gene fills it in. V is TRBV5-1 and J is TRBJ2-7; TRBD1 agrees at 8 bases. Trimming cost V 2 bases and J 6 bases; bases outside gene matches: 1. There are 12 residues in the CDR3. CDR1 SGHRS and CDR2 YFSETQ come from the germline V gene. Here the CDR3 reads CASSLGQGEQYF. The sequenced part of the CDR3 DNA is TGCGCCAGCAGCTTAGGACAGGGCGAG.

The table lists this clone with many counts. The CDR3 end is not reached by the read, which stops 3 residues before it; the germline J gene fills it in. The gene calls are TRBV5-5 and TRBJ2-7; tentatively, D is TRBD1 (6 bases). This CDR3 comprises 13 residues. The V end was cut by 1 base, the J end by 4 bases, with 9 bases between. Germline assignment: CDR1 SGHKS and CDR2 YYEKEE (reference sequence). CDR3 region: CASSLKGVYEQYF. The part of the CDR3 DNA that was read is TGTGCCAGCAGCTTGAAGGGGGTATACGAG.

This clone came up many times. The missing CDR3 end, 3 residues past where the read stops, is filled in from the germline J gene. The chain links TRBV6-1 to TRBJ2-1; D might be TRBD2 (6 bases). Germline V gene data show CDR1 as MNHNS and CDR2 as SASEGT. CDR3 length: 16 residues. Trimming took off 2 bases at V and 1 base at J, with 12 bases between the two ends. CDR3: CASSEWGSGSYNEQFF. Incomplete CDR3 DNA: TGTGCCAGCAGTGAATGGGGTAGCGGTTCCTACAATGAG.

This clone was observed many times. CDR3 amino acids: CSARSYRGPYEQYF. The covered CDR3 bases are TGCAGTGCTAGGTCTTACAGGGGGCCCTACGAG. The V and J genes are TRBV20-1 and TRBJ2-7, with 9 bases aligning to TRBD1. The observed sequence ends 3 residues before the CDR3 terminus, with the missing tail filled in from the germline J gene. Germline CDR1 is DFQATT and CDR2 is SNEGSKA (reference sequence). The CDR3 totals 14 residues. With 3 bases clipped from V and 2 bases from J, the junction kept 5 bases outside the gene matches.

This clone was found many times. The read ends 3 residues shy of where the CDR3 ends; the end is completed using the germline J gene. This rearrangement joins TRBV20-1 to TRBJ1-2; 8 positions agree with TRBD1. The junction had 9 bases not matched to a gene; V was cut back by 3 bases and J by 6 bases. Germline loops: CDR1 DFQATT, CDR2 SNEGSKA (reference sequence). The CDR3 contains 14 residues. Here the CDR3 reads CSARGGQGWDGYTF. CDR3 DNA, as far as it was read: TGCAGTGCTAGGGGCGGACAGGGTTGGGATGGC.

This clone was counted at least ten times. The CDR3 end lies 3 residues beyond the end of the read and is filled in from the germline J gene. The chain uses TRBV6-1 and TRBJ1-2; 7 bases fit TRBD1. The CDR3 spans 14 residues. Germline V gene lookup returns CDR1 MNHNS and CDR2 SASEGT. CDR3: CASSVPGGSGSYTF. The CDR3 bases that were read are TGTGCCAGCAGTGTCCCAGGGGGGAGCGGTTCC.

Points on this clone: The missing CDR3 end, 3 residues past where the read stops, is filled in from the germline J gene. The chain has TRBV5-1 and TRBJ2-1; TRBD2 matches at 13 bases. The V and J ends lost 5 bases and 8 bases, in that order; junction bases with no gene match: 13. Germline V gives CDR1 SGHRS, CDR2 YFSETQ. The CDR3 runs to 17 residues. The sequenced CDR3 bases are TGCGCCAGCAGTTCGGGACTAGCGGGGCCCTTTAACGATGAG. This gives the protein CASSSGLAGPFNDE. In full, the CDR3 is CASSSGLAGPFNDEQFF.

This clone has ten or more counts. Read sequence stops 3 residues before the CDR3 end, and the germline J gene provides the missing end. The chain employs TRBV12-3 or TRBV12-4 and TRBJ2-3; 7 bases align to TRBD1. The CDR3 is 17 amino acids. V trimming: 3 bases; J trimming: 7 bases; junction bases outside the gene matches: 16. The CDR3 protein is CASSFSLGTENLHTQYF. Partial CDR3 DNA: TGTGCCAGCAGTTTTTCGTTAGGGACAGAGAATTTGCATACG.

This clone came up many times. The CDR3 end lies 3 residues beyond the end of the read and is filled in from the germline J gene. The chain carries TRBV10-3 and TRBJ2-5; D perhaps matches TRBD1 (6 bases). V was trimmed by 6 bases and J by 0 bases, leaving 11 bases between them. The CDR3 length is 14 residues. Germline loops: CDR1 ENHRY, CDR2 SYGVKD. Partial CDR3 DNA: TGTGCCATCAGACAGGGCTTAGACCAAGAGACC. This codes for CAIRQGLDQET. The whole CDR3 sequence reads CAIRQGLDQETQYF.

There are many counts of this clone. The CDR3 is cut off 3 residues early in the read; its end comes from the germline J gene. This chain uses TRBV19 with TRBJ2-2, with 7 bases aligning to TRBD1. CDR1 and CDR2 (germline): LNHDA, SQIVND (reference sequence). J lost 3 bases, V lost 5 bases, and 3 bases had no gene match. CDR3 length: 14 amino acids. CDR3 DNA, as far as it was read: TGTGCCAGTAGTGGGGGACAGCACACCGGGGAG. As protein: CASSGGQHTGE. The entire CDR3 reads CASSGGQHTGELFF.

This clone was counted many times. The read gets to within 3 residues of the CDR3 end, and the germline J gene fills in the rest. The gene calls are TRBV5-1 and TRBJ2-5; 9 positions match TRBD1. The ends lost 4 bases at V and 4 bases at J; junction bases unmatched: 11. Germline assignment: CDR1 SGHRS and CDR2 YFSETQ. The CDR3 loop spans 16 amino acids. The CDR3 loop reads CASSGTGTGYGETQYF. The DNA read from the CDR3 is TGCGCCAGCAGCGGTACCGGGACAGGGTACGGAGAGACC.

This clone was counted at least ten times. The read comes to an end 3 residues before the CDR3 does, leaving the germline J gene to fill in the end. This chain links TRBV16 with TRBJ2-3; TRBD1 agrees at 7 bases. V lost 4 bases, J lost 2 bases, and 3 bases stayed unmatched. The germline V gene encodes CDR1 KGHSY and CDR2 FQNENV. The CDR3 covers 14 residues. The CDR3 DNA, read in part, is TGTGCCAGCAGCCGCGACAGGGACACAGATACG. As protein: CASSRDRDTDT. The CDR3 in its entirety is CASSRDRDTDTQYF.

This clone has at least ten counts. The read terminates 3 residues ahead of where the CDR3 ends, so the germline J gene completes it. The chain recombines TRBV7-2 with TRBJ1-5; D not certain. V was shortened by 1 base and J by 7 bases, with 8 bases between the two germline ends. The CDR3 covers 13 residues. Germline lookup yields CDR1 SGHTA and CDR2 FQGNSA. Partial CDR3 DNA: TGTGCCAGCAGCTTAGGGAGGGTGCAGCCC. This sequence encodes CASSLGRVQP. The full CDR3 sequence reads CASSLGRVQPQHF.